This TCR beta chain was sequenced for a study of tumor and adjacent non-tumor tissue in lung cancer (dated by TCRdb to the late 2010s). Regarding the complete study: Of the cohort, over 9 patients had adenocarcinoma, 2 had squamous cell carcinoma and 1 had small cell lung cancer. A few dozen paired specimens, one tumor and one normal lung sample per patient, were profiled by TCRbeta CDR3 sequencing. The study compared bulk TCRbeta repertoires between lung tumor tissue and matched distant non-tumor lung tissue from over twelve lung cancer patients. A total of 95 million to 150 million productive TCRbeta reads were generated by sequencing, corresponding to an average of about 4.17 million reads per sample. Ages among the 15 or so patients ranged from about 30 to 85 years, there were some 10 men and 5 women, and disease was at TNM stage I to III.

About this clonotype: Its specific antigen is unknown. A read error may explain this, as a much larger clone is one base away.

RNA was isolated from bulk, unsorted tissue, and RNA quality was assessed with a NanoDrop ND-1000 and an Agilent 2100. The normal lung samples consisted of distant non-tumor tissue collected more than 3 cm from the tumor edge. Newly diagnosed lung cancer patients without prior chemotherapy who had been admitted for thoracic surgery in China between August and November 2014 were enrolled as donors. Anyone who had undergone radiotherapy or chemotherapy before, or who had another cancer at the same time, was left out of the study. Surgical tissue pieces of about 1-2.3 cm3 were preserved in RNAlater solution and were kept at -80 degrees C until use. Points the paper makes about the study in general: Only approximately 16 patients were included in the cohort, and the need for larger samples and more detailed clinical data was noted by the authors. Tumor tissue showed significantly greater TCR diversity (inverse Simpson) than normal lung tissue (431.37 vs 166.20, P = 0.0075, Mann-Whitney U test). TCR diversity was significantly higher in younger patients, and higher tumor TCR diversity was associated with shorter overall and disease-free survival. Because peripheral blood was not sequenced, blood TCRbeta repertoires in the lung cancer patients of the study were not examined. The methods do not name the sequencing platform or mention unique molecular identifiers. The top 100 clones accounted for a significantly larger cumulative portion of the repertoire in normal lung than in tumor tissue.

Library preparation was by multiplex PCR. The sequencing machine was an Illumina HiSeq 2500. TCRbeta libraries were constructed through three rounds of nested PCR with primers (Table S4) according to protocols modified from ARM-PCR. Before sequencing, PCR products of 200-500 bp were excised from the gel and purified with the QIAquick gel extraction kit. Concerning the study's data processing: Trimmomatic was used to clean the reads, FLASH merged the cleaned reads into complete CDR3 sequences, and MiTCR assigned the sequences to V(D)J germline segments. VDJtools was used to compute clonal diversity as the inverse Simpson's index. Productive reads were defined as in-frame sequences without a premature stop codon. The public reads were run again by TCRdb, first through fastp at Q25 and then through MiXCR, and only productive beta chains were kept. A single entry per CDR3 protein holds the most common genes and DNA from its merged rows. TCRdb, not the authors, supplied the V and J calls. The sample data list some 95,000 distinct CDR3 sequences, and around three quarters of these were observed just once. Together, the top ten hold around 30% of the sample.

Deletion took 7 bases off V and 3 bases off J, with a span of 10 bases between the germline ends. Measured from the cysteine to the phenylalanine, the CDR3 is 13 residues long. Only CDR3 DNA remains: 39 bases, in frame from the first base. Reading the germline V gene gives CDR1 KGHDR and CDR2 SFDVKD. The sequencing input was distant non-tumor lung tissue. The V and J segments used are TRBV24-1 and TRBJ2-3; the D gene is perhaps TRBD1, on 6 matching bases. This TCR came from a man in his fifties or sixties with small cell lung cancer. This receptor has the CDR3 CATRSTGTDTQYF. The DNA reads TGTGCCACCAGATCCACAGGGACAGATACGCAGTATTTT.